This TCR beta chain emerged from a study of shared clonotypes between healthy human individuals. The authors distributed each subset's genomic DNA evenly over several immunoSEQ plates. Authors' data handling: In the immunoSEQ data, sequences were junction-only and lacked quality scores, so filtering differed. Here immunoSEQ multiplex PCR was the method, and the copy in TCRdb shows in-frame clones only, minus some. D and trimming were read from the DNA, whereas the V and J calls and clone size are those reported in that table. The profile covers approximately 470,000 clones, with 81% appearing a single time and approximately 11% taken by the ten largest. Study donors comprised healthy, HIV-negative adults devoid of recent acute infection or vaccination. Among the donors, all were Caucasian adults who lived in Nashville, Tennessee. Germline values: CDR1 SGHVS, CDR2 FNYEAQ. The CDR3 is 14 amino acids. Between the trimmed V and J ends, which lost 5 bases and 0 bases, there was a span of 7 bases.

This TCR was recovered from a middle-aged woman in good health. Some clones in this sample may be carry-over from other donors' samples. Sequenced input: PBMCs. The chain employs TRBV7-6 and TRBJ1-4, with D possibly matching TRBD1 (5 bases). CDR3 amino acids: CASSRGPTNEKLFF. In DNA form, the CDR3 reads TGTGCCAGCAGCCGGGGACCAACTAATGAAAAACTGTTTTTT.